This T cell receptor (beta chain) emerged from a study of T cells in Graves' hyperthyroidism and ophthalmopathy. Amplification of TCR beta CDR3 regions used RNA as the template. Using the HTBI primer set, a first-round RT-PCR was run on the TCR CDR3. TCRdb recomputed calls from the multiplex PCR reads with MiXCR, one row per CDR3 protein. The sample comprises about 600,000 distinct CDR3 sequences, about a sixth of which are singletons, and 2.5% to 4% rests with the top ten. This CDR3 is built from 14 residues. Germline assignment: CDR1 MNHEY and CDR2 SMNVEV (reference sequence). V was clipped by 2 bases and J by 2 bases, with 7 bases between them.

This clonotype was obtained from a woman between 40 and 50 years old with Graves' ophthalmopathy. The sample comprised blood. The J gene is TRBJ2-1, the V gene TRBV27; D gene unclear. CDR3 sequence reads: CASSLGVPYNEQFF. In DNA form, the CDR3 reads TGTGCCAGCAGTTTAGGAGTTCCCTACAATGAGCAGTTCTTC.